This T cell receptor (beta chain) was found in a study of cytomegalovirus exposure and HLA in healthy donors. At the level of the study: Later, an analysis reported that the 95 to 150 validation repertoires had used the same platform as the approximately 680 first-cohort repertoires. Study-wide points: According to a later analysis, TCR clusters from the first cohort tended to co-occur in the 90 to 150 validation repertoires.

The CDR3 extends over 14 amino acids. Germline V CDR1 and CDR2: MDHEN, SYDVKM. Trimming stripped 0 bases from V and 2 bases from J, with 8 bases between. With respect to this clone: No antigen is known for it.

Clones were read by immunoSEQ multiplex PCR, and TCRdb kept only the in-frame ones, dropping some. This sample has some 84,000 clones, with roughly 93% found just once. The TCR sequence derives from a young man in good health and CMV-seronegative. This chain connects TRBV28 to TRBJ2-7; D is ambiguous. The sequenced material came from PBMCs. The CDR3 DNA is TGTGCCAGCAGTTTATGGTACAGTACCTACGAGCAGTACTTC. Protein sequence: CASSLWYSTYEQYF.